This T cell receptor beta chain originates from a study of blood T cell repertoires in COVID-19. Background on the study: Researchers got acute and convalescent COVID-19 samples from the United States, Italy and Spain.

Authors' processing steps: By means of reference gene primer amplification, nucleated cell counts were estimated. Only in-frame clones appear in the TCRdb table, and some are missing; sequencing was by immunoSEQ multiplex PCR. V, J and clone size are those of that table, while D and trimming were read from the DNA. Of under 300,000 clones in the sample, 75% to 90% are singletons; the top ten hold about 6%. The germline gives CDR1 GTSNPN, CDR2 SVGIG (reference sequence). The V segment lost 2 bases and the J segment 5 bases; nucleotides outside the gene matches: 7. CDR3 length equals 15 residues. This study enrolled people aged 18 to 89 from 20 to 25 US geographic areas. Each participant's cohort was designated according to participant-reported clinical history.

J is TRBJ1-4 and V is TRBV30; 8 bases agree with TRBD1. The sequence derives from a woman aged 25 to 39 with acute COVID-19. Sequencing input: PBMCs or T cells enriched from blood (not recorded which). The CDR3 sequence: CAWSSGQGRNEKLFF. CDR3 coding DNA: TGTGCCTGGAGTTCAGGACAGGGCAGGAATGAAAAACTGTTTTTT.